Presented here are 21 T cell receptor beta chains from one specimen sequenced in a study of metastatic and nonmetastatic thyroid tumors (dated by TCRdb to 2019 to 2021). Libraries were prepared through PCR. The sequencing machine was an Illumina HiSeq 4000. TCRdb trimmed the raw reads at Q25, called clones with MiXCR and kept productive beta chains. This sample comprises approximately 40,000 clones, 28% of them detected only once. The ten top clones hold 9.9% of the sample. No patient had received any treatment before thyroid surgery. Sequenced input: blood. The source is a male donor with papillary thyroid cancer or a benign thyroid nodule (not recorded which). Some clones in this sample may be carry-over from other donors' samples.

Worth noting for this clone: Compared with germline, one end of the junction differs, possibly owing to a read error. V is TRBV6-1 and J is TRBJ2-5, with 7 bases that match TRBD2. The length of the CDR3 is 15 residues. Germline V lookup: CDR1 MNHNS, CDR2 SASEGT. The CDR3 loop reads CASSGIAGEQETQSF. CDR3 DNA: TGTGCCAGCTCCGGAATCGCGGGAGAACAAGAGACCCAGTCCTTC.

This clone was seen many times. The chain joins TRBV7-8 to TRBJ2-7, with 8 bases matching TRBD2. Germline-derived CDR1 and CDR2 are SGHVS and FQNEAQ. With 3 bases clipped from V and 2 bases from J, the junction kept 3 bases outside the gene matches. CDR3 length equals 14 residues. CDR3 in DNA: TGTGCCAGCAGCTTCGTGCGGGAGGCCTACGAGCAGTACTTC. Translated: CASSFVREAYEQYF.

The table lists this clone with many counts. The chain carries TRBV13 and TRBJ2-1, with unresolved D. The length of the CDR3 is 14 residues. V dropped 3 bases and J dropped 13 bases, with 19 bases sitting between them. Germline lookup yields CDR1 PRHDT and CDR2 FYEKMQ (reference sequence). CDR3 sequence: CASSFFLDRRQQFF. The CDR3 DNA reads TGTGCCAGCAGCTTCTTTTTAGATCGTCGACAACAGTTCTTC.

V and J are TRBV5-1 and TRBJ1-2; no clear D gene. V lost 0 bases and J 8 bases, leaving 14 bases between the germline ends. Per the germline V gene, CDR1 is SGHRS and CDR2 is YFSETQ. This CDR3 comprises 14 residues. CDR3 amino acids: CASSLGTPSLGYTF. As DNA, the CDR3 is TGCGCCAGCAGCTTGGGGACCCCAAGCCTAGGCTACACCTTC.

Sample share makes this clone medium-sized. The chain carries TRBV18 and TRBJ2-1; the D gene could be TRBD1 or TRBD2 (5 bases each). CDR1 is KGHSH, CDR2 LQKENI, per germline. V lost 2 bases, J lost 4 bases, and 15 bases lay in between. This CDR3 spans 16 amino acids. In DNA form, the CDR3 reads TGTGCCAGCTCACCAGGCAGTCCGAGGGGATACAATGAGCAGTTCTTC. Protein product: CASSPGSPRGYNEQFF.

This clone was seen only a few times. The chain is built from TRBV6-1 and TRBJ2-7; unclear D gene. CDR1 and CDR2 (germline): MNHNS, SASEGT. The ends were cut back, 6 bases at V and 3 bases at J, with 18 bases in the middle. CDR3 length: 15 amino acids. CDR3 loop: CASRDQCRISYEQYF. CDR3 DNA sequence: TGTGCCAGCAGGGACCAGTGTCGTATAAGCTACGAGCAGTACTTC.

As for this clone: At one boundary the junction diverges from the germline segment, which might be a read error. This sequence joins TRBV20-1 and TRBJ2-7; D perhaps matches TRBD2 (6 bases). CDR1 is DFQATT, CDR2 SNEGSKA, per germline (reference sequence). This CDR3 contains 15 residues. For the CDR3, the DNA is TGCAGTGCCAGAGGATATATACCGGGGGCCTACGAGCAGTACTTC. The encoded protein is CSARGYIPGAYEQYF.

As for this clone: An end of the junction differs from the germline gene, which may be a read error. V usage is TRBV11-2 and J usage is TRBJ2-2; 11 bases line up with TRBD2. This CDR3 has 17 amino acids. Per germline, CDR1 SGHAT and CDR2 FQNNGV. For the CDR3, the DNA is TGTGCCAGCAGCCCACGGTCTAGCGGGAGGACGACCGGGGAGGTGTTTTTT. It codes for CASSPRSSGRTTGEVFF. The whole variable domain, remainder taken from reference TRBV11-2 and TRBJ2-2, is EAGVAQSPRYKIIEKRQSVAFWCNPISGHATLYWYQQILGQGPKLLIQFQNNGVVDDSQLPKDRFSAERLKGVDSTLKIQPAKLEDSAVYLCASSPRSSGRTTGEVFFGEGSRLTVL.

This rearrangement joins TRBV10-3 to TRBJ2-1, with 11 nucleotides matching TRBD2. Germline CDR1 reads ENHRY; CDR2 reads SYGVKD. The CDR3 covers 16 residues. V lost 6 bases to trimming and J lost 8 bases; unmatched junction nucleotides: 12. In DNA, the CDR3 is TGTGCCATCAGAGAAGGTAGCGGGAGGGGTCACTATGAGCAGTTCTTC. Its translation is CAIREGSGRGHYEQFF.

The genes are TRBV28 and TRBJ2-7; D is ambiguous. V gave up 10 bases and J gave up 4 bases, with 14 bases separating them. Germline CDR1 reads MDHEN; CDR2 reads SYDVKM. The CDR3 runs 12 residues. CDR3 nucleotides: TGTGCCATTAACCCCCGAGGATACGAGCAGTACTTC. It is translated as CAINPRGYEQYF. Full variable domain (missing parts from reference TRBV28 and TRBJ2-7): DVKVTQSSRYLVKRTGEKVFLECVQDMDHENMFWYRQDPGLGLRLIYFSYDVKMKEKGDIPEGYSVSREKKERFSLILESASTNQTSMYLCAINPRGYEQYFGPGTRLTVT.

This clone was counted ten times or more. Just one base apart from a much larger clone, this may be a read error. The sample carries other DNA sequences with the same CDR3. The chain is built from TRBV20-1 and TRBJ2-7, with 12 bases lining up with TRBD2. Germline V CDR1 and CDR2: DFQATT, SNEGSKA (reference sequence). The CDR3 runs to 16 residues. With V trimmed by 6 bases and J by 1 base, 10 bases remained unmatched. In DNA form, the CDR3 reads TGCAGTGCCGACAATCTAGCGGGAGGGCCGTCCTACGAGCAGTACTTC. Residues: CSADNLAGGPSYEQYF.

This clone was counted ten times or more. The chain has TRBV7-9 and TRBJ2-7; 11 bases map to TRBD2. The CDR3 sequence is 17 residues long. J was trimmed by 3 bases and V by 4 bases; bases with no gene match: 11. Germline values: CDR1 SEHNR, CDR2 FQNEAQ (reference sequence). As DNA, the CDR3 is TGTGCCAGCAGCTCCAAGGTTAGGACTAGCGGGTACTACGAGCAGTACTTC. Protein sequence: CASSSKVRTSGYYEQYF.

Worth noting for this clone: The junction departs from the called germline gene at one end, perhaps through a read error. The V call is TRBV6-5, the J call TRBJ2-7; 7 bases map to TRBD1. This CDR3 comprises 15 residues. Germline V lookup: CDR1 MNHEY, CDR2 SVGAGI. The CDR3 here is CASSFIGTDLDDQNF. CDR3 nucleotides: TGTGCCAGCAGTTTCATCGGGACAGACTTAGACGATCAGAACTTC.

A remark on this clone: The junction differs from germline at one of its ends, possibly a read error. This sequence joins TRBV6-4 and TRBJ2-3; D is perhaps TRBD1 or TRBD2 (5 bases each). Germline CDR1 reads MRHNA; CDR2 reads SNTAGT. This CDR3 has 15 residues. The chain's CDR3 is CASIDGAAITDTQYF. DNA of the CDR3: TGTGCCAGCATTGACGGGGCAGCTATCACAGATACGCAGTATTTT.

This clone showed up many times. Just one base apart from a much larger clone, this may be a read error. V gene TRBV27 combines with J gene TRBJ2-1; D ambiguous. Germline assignment: CDR1 MNHEY and CDR2 SMNVEV (reference sequence). The CDR3 spans 13 residues. The chain's CDR3 is CASGFGWSNEQSF. Here the CDR3 DNA reads TGTGCCAGCGGATTTGGGTGGTCCAATGAGCAGTCCTTC.

CDR3: CASPGPGKSYEQYF. The CDR3 nucleotides read TGTGCAAGCCCTGGGCCGGGCAAATCCTACGAGCAGTACTTC. The rearrangement uses TRBV28 and TRBJ2-7; D uncertain. This CDR3 spans 14 amino acids. Germline assignment: CDR1 MDHEN and CDR2 SYDVKM.

At least ten counts were recorded for this clone. V gene TRBV4-2 combines with J gene TRBJ1-5; no definite D call. Germline V CDR1 and CDR2: LGHNA, YNFKEQ. V was pared by 1 base and J by 4 bases, with 11 bases between. The CDR3 runs 15 residues. CDR3 sequence (DNA): TGTGCCAGCAGCCAAGTCAACAGCGCGAATCAGCCCCAGCATTTT. Its translation is CASSQVNSANQPQHF.

In regard to this clone: Just one base apart from a much larger clone, this may be a read error. V is TRBV3-1 and J is TRBJ1-1, with D hard to call. The CDR3 has 13 amino acids. V was clipped by 4 bases and J by 10 bases, with 16 bases between them. Germline V gene data show CDR1 as LGHDT and CDR2 as YNNKEL (reference sequence). The CDR3 here is CASSLELNAVAFF. CDR3 bases: TGTGCCAGCAGCCTGGAGCTAAACGCTGTAGCTTTCTTT.

CDR3 amino acids: CSARSPLAGVYYEQYF. The CDR3 region has the DNA TGCAGTGCTAGGAGTCCACTAGCGGGGGTTTACTACGAGCAGTACTTC. V is TRBV20-1 and J is TRBJ2-7; 11 nucleotides line up with TRBD2. Trimming at V came to 3 bases and at J to 3 bases, leaving 10 bases not matched to a gene. The CDR3 extends over 16 amino acids. Per the germline V gene, CDR1 is DFQATT and CDR2 is SNEGSKA (reference sequence).

CDR3 sequence reads: CASSPHAGLVSSEQYF. In DNA form, the CDR3 reads TGTGCCAGCTCACCGCACGCTGGACTAGTGTCTTCCGAGCAGTACTTC. The chain recombines TRBV18 with TRBJ2-7, with TRBD2 matching over 7 bases. Losses at the gene ends were 3 bases for V and 6 bases for J; bases not matched to a gene: 14. The CDR3 consists of 16 residues. The germline V gene has CDR1 KGHSH and CDR2 LQKENI.

The chain employs TRBV3-1 and TRBJ2-7; D uncertain. Trimming removed 4 bases from V and 9 bases from J, with 19 bases in between. CDR1 and CDR2 (germline): LGHDT, YNNKEL (reference sequence). The CDR3 has 14 amino acids. The CDR3 DNA is TGTGCCAGCAGCCGATTAGATTCAGTGTTGGTGCAGTACTTC. Translating it yields CASSRLDSVLVQYF.